These T cell receptor beta chains were read from a single sample in a study of shared clonotypes between healthy human individuals. TCRdb's table, derived via immunoSEQ multiplex PCR, lists solely in-frame clones and lacks some. The data show 2 million to 3 million clones, 80% to 95% seen once. Input material: naive CD4+ T cells from PBMCs. All receptors derive from a man younger than 30 in good health. Some clones in this sample may be carry-over from other donors' samples. CDR3s include the opening cysteine and the closing phenylalanine or tryptophan. A D gene is named only where the DNA matches it firmly. Expanded clones get a size class; other rows say once, few or many, or leave the size out.

v_call	clone_size	d_call	j_call	cdr3_aa	cdr3_nt
TRBV18	.	.	TRBJ1-2	CASSPPTRYGYTF	TGTGCCAGCTCACCACCCACCCGGTATGGCTACACCTTC
TRBV11-3	.	TRBD2	TRBJ2-1	CASSLGTSGNGNEQFF	TGTGCCAGCAGCTTAGGGACTAGCGGGAATGGCAATGAGCAGTTCTTC
TRBV15	.	.	TRBJ2-3	CATSGPTARPDTQYF	TGTGCCACCAGTGGGCCAACAGCGCGTCCAGATACGCAGTATTTT
TRBV7-6	once	TRBD1	TRBJ2-7	CASSRTGDNSYEQYF	TGTGCCAGCAGCCGGACAGGGGACAACTCCTACGAGCAGTACTTC
TRBV5-4	.	.	TRBJ2-1	CASSSRLDVRLEQFF	TGTGCCAGCAGCTCACGACTAGACGTTAGGCTGGAGCAGTTCTTC
TRBV11-3	.	TRBD2	TRBJ2-7	CASSLYAGGPYEQYF	TGTGCCAGCAGCTTATATGCGGGAGGCCCCTACGAGCAGTACTTC
TRBV6-5	.	.	TRBJ1-2	CASTKWAHTYGYTF	TGTGCCAGCACCAAGTGGGCTCACACCTATGGCTACACCTTC
TRBV10-1	.	.	TRBJ1-5	CASSESRGSRNQPQHF	TGCGCCAGCAGTGAGTCGAGAGGGAGCAGGAATCAGCCCCAGCATTTT
TRBV19	.	.	TRBJ1-1	CASSTREGNTEAFF	TGTGCCAGTAGTACCCGGGAGGGGAACACTGAAGCTTTCTTT
TRBV6-5	once	TRBD1	TRBJ1-1	CASSERDRIAEAFF	TGTGCCAGCAGTGAACGGGACAGAATAGCTGAAGCTTTCTTT
TRBV28	.	.	TRBJ1-2	CASSLGGPNYGYTF	TGTGCCAGCAGTTTGGGGGGACCTAACTATGGCTACACCTTC
TRBV19	few	TRBD1	TRBJ1-5	CASGGGTVGGQPQHF	TGTGCCAGTGGAGGTGGGACAGTCGGGGGACAGCCCCAGCATTTT
TRBV2	.	.	TRBJ2-7	CASSESSYEQYF	TGTGCCAGCAGTGAATCGTCCTACGAGCAGTACTTC
TRBV28	.	.	TRBJ2-5	CASRTPLTGSPQETQYF	TGTGCCAGCAGAACCCCACTGACAGGTTCTCCCCAAGAGACCCAGTACTTC
TRBV12-5	.	.	TRBJ2-3	CASGRGTGLDTQYF	TGTGCTAGTGGCAGGGGGACTGGGCTAGATACGCAGTATTTT
TRBV5-1	few	.	TRBJ1-4	CASSRDPTNEKLFF	TGCGCCAGCAGCCGAGATCCAACTAATGAAAAACTGTTTTTT
TRBV7-6	.	.	TRBJ2-7	CASSLDTVRQYF	TGTGCCAGCAGCTTGGACACCGTAAGGCAGTACTTC
TRBV4-1	few	.	TRBJ1-3	CASSQGQRNTIYF	TGCGCCAGCAGCCAAGGACAGCGAAACACCATATATTTT
TRBV10-3	.	.	TRBJ2-2	CATWAVGNTGELFF	TGTGCCACATGGGCGGTGGGGAACACCGGGGAGCTGTTTTTT
TRBV5-1	few	.	TRBJ1-1	CASSLVRLDTEAFF	TGCGCCAGCAGCTTGGTTAGATTGGACACTGAAGCTTTCTTT
TRBV9	.	.	TRBJ1-1	CASSPRDTVLRNTEAFF	TGTGCCAGCAGCCCCCGCGACACCGTACTGAGGAACACTGAAGCTTTCTTT
TRBV11-2	.	TRBD2	TRBJ2-1	CASSRTSGSPRGAYNEQFF	TGTGCCAGCAGCAGGACTAGCGGGAGCCCCCGAGGGGCCTACAATGAGCAGTTCTTC
TRBV7-3	.	.	TRBJ1-1	CASSLKPFGTVNTEAFF	TGTGCCAGCAGCTTAAAACCGTTCGGGACGGTGAACACTGAAGCTTTCTTT
TRBV7-2	.	TRBD2	TRBJ2-7	CASSLGSGPTYEQYF	TGTGCCAGCAGCTTAGGTAGCGGGCCTACCTACGAGCAGTACTTC
TRBV25-1	.	TRBD1	TRBJ2-1	CASSDRDLGTGYYNEQFF	TGTGCCAGCAGTGATCGGGATTTGGGGACAGGGTACTACAATGAGCAGTTCTTC
TRBV9	.	.	TRBJ2-5	CASSVEGRLQETQYF	TGTGCCAGCAGCGTAGAGGGCCGACTCCAAGAGACCCAGTACTTC
TRBV4-2	.	.	TRBJ2-1	CASSPASRRNEQFF	TGTGCCAGCAGCCCCGCTAGCCGGCGCAATGAGCAGTTCTTC
TRBV28	.	.	TRBJ1-2	CASSLDSTGSGYTF	TGTGCCAGCAGTTTAGACTCTACAGGGAGTGGCTACACCTTC
TRBV28	.	TRBD1	TRBJ2-7	CASSDRDRVPYEQYF	TGTGCCAGCAGCGACCGGGACAGGGTTCCCTACGAGCAGTACTTC